These T cell receptor beta chains were read from a single sample in a study of regulatory T cells in long-lasting Graves disease. TCRdb called the multiplex PCR reads again in MiXCR, with one record for every CDR3 protein. The data contain around 250,000 distinct CDR3 sequences, more than 15% of them singletons. The same sample was also used in a study of T cells in Graves' hyperthyroidism and ophthalmopathy.

The sample was peripheral blood mononuclear cells (PBMCs), taken at new diagnosis, from a patient treated with antithyroid drugs. The source is a woman in her 30s with Graves disease. Both conserved end residues are part of each CDR3. A D gene is named only where the DNA matches it firmly. Size tells how often a clone was seen (once, few, many) or the class of an expanded clone, and some rows leave it out.

D gene,J gene,V gene,clone size,CDR3 protein,CDR3 DNA
-,TRBJ2-5,TRBV7-9,medium-sized,CASSPEGAQETQYF,TGTGCCAGCAGCCCCGAAGGGGCGCAAGAGACCCAGTACTTC
-,TRBJ2-5,TRBV27,many,CASSSRDQETQYF,TGTGCCAGCAGCTCCAGAGACCAAGAGACCCAGTACTTC
TRBD1,TRBJ1-5,TRBV6-1,many,CASSRTGAQPQHF,TGTGCCAGCAGCAGGACAGGGGCCCAGCCCCAGCATTTT
-,TRBJ2-5,TRBV6-2/TRBV6-3,many,CASSETRGGETQYF,TGTGCCAGCAGTGAAACCAGGGGGGGGGAGACCCAGTACTTC
TRBD1,TRBJ1-2,TRBV7-6,-,CASSLGSPGQGPGGYGYTF,TGTGCCAGCAGCTTAGGATCCCCGGGACAGGGCCCAGGAGGCTATGGCTACACCTTC
-,TRBJ2-7,TRBV4-1,many,CASRPHRDTYDEQYF,TGCGCCAGCAGACCACACCGGGACACCTACGACGAGCAGTACTTC
-,TRBJ1-6,TRBV6-1,many,CASSEFARHNSPLHF,TGTGCCAGCAGTGAATTTGCCAGACATAATTCACCCCTCCACTTT
-,TRBJ1-3,TRBV6-5,many,CASSYSITPLGNTIYF,TGTGCCAGCAGTTATTCGATAACCCCTCTGGGAAACACCATATATTTT
-,TRBJ2-7,TRBV3-1,many,CASSLRQSYEQYF,TGTGCCAGCAGCCTCAGACAGTCCTACGAGCAGTACTTC
-,TRBJ2-3,TRBV2,many,CASPSGQVSDTDTQYF,TGTGCCAGCCCCAGTGGTCAGGTTTCCGACACAGATACGCAGTATTTT
-,TRBJ2-7,TRBV7-9,many,CASSLGTLEQYF,TGTGCCAGCAGTTTGGGAACACTCGAGCAGTACTTC
-,TRBJ2-4,TRBV19,few,CASKETDKNIQYF,TGTGCCAGTAAAGAGACAGACAAAAACATTCAGTACTTC
TRBD1,TRBJ2-2,TRBV10-1,few,CATSDRGRAGELFF,TGCGCCACCTCGGACAGGGGGCGAGCCGGGGAGCTGTTTTTT
-,TRBJ1-2,TRBV20-1,many,CSARNDDYGNYGYTF,TGCAGTGCTAGGAATGATGACTACGGGAACTATGGCTACACCTTC
-,TRBJ2-5,TRBV3-1,few,CASSLAWETQYF,TGTGCCAGCAGCCTAGCCTGGGAGACCCAGTACTTC
-,TRBJ1-4,TRBV7-2,many,CASSPVTTNEKLFF,TGTGCCAGCAGCCCGGTTACAACTAATGAAAAACTGTTTTTT
-,TRBJ2-7,TRBV20-1,many,CSARVPRTPYEQYF,TGCAGTGCTAGAGTTCCCCGAACACCCTACGAGCAGTACTTC
-,TRBJ2-7,TRBV6-5,many,CASSYSSRTSYEQYF,TGTGCCAGCAGTTACTCGTCCCGGACATCCTACGAGCAGTACTTC
-,TRBJ1-5,TRBV12-5,many,CASGFDNQPQHF,TGTGCTAGTGGTTTCGACAATCAGCCCCAGCATTTT
-,TRBJ2-3,TRBV2,many,CASLRAGATQYF,TGTGCCAGCCTGCGCGCAGGGGCTACGCAGTATTTT
TRBD2,TRBJ2-3,TRBV7-2,many,CASSLGSGGGGDTQYF,TGTGCCAGCAGCTTAGGTAGCGGGGGAGGGGGAGATACGCAGTATTTT
-,TRBJ1-1,TRBV5-1,many,CASSVDLRNTEAFF,TGTGCCAGCAGCGTAGACCTGAGGAACACTGAAGCTTTCTTT
-,TRBJ2-5,TRBV7-6,many,CASSRQLETQYF,TGTGCCAGCAGCCGCCAACTGGAGACCCAGTACTTC
-,TRBJ1-2,TRBV6-1,many,CASSRQANYGYTF,TGTGCCAGCAGTAGACAGGCTAACTATGGCTACACCTTC
-,TRBJ1-1,TRBV2,many,CASNPVGLRNTEAFF,TGTGCCAGCAACCCGGTGGGACTGCGGAACACTGAAGCTTTCTTT
-,TRBJ2-1,TRBV25-1,many,CASSEIQGPYNEQFF,TGTGCCAGCAGTGAAATACAGGGCCCCTACAATGAGCAGTTCTTC
-,TRBJ1-1,TRBV12-3/TRBV12-4,many,CASSSMGGLDTEAFF,TGTGCCAGCAGTTCCATGGGGGGCTTGGACACTGAAGCTTTCTTT
TRBD1,TRBJ1-1,TRBV7-2,-,CASSATTGGVTEAFF,TGTGCCAGCAGCGCAACGACAGGGGGCGTCACTGAAGCTTTCTTT
TRBD2,TRBJ2-4,TRBV24-1,-,CATSDWTSDIQYF,TGTGCCACCAGTGATTGGACTAGCGACATTCAGTACTTC
TRBD2,TRBJ2-5,TRBV7-6,-,CASSLVQSGGAETQYF,TGTGCCAGCAGCTTAGTCCAGAGCGGGGGGGCCGAGACCCAGTACTTC
-,TRBJ1-1,TRBV5-5,many,CASSLKWRNTEAFF,TGCGCCAGCAGCTTGAAGTGGAGGAACACTGAAGCTTTCTTT
TRBD2,TRBJ2-1,TRBV19,-,CASRLTGTSGYNEQFF,TGTGCCAGTAGACTTACCGGGACTAGCGGATACAATGAGCAGTTCTTC
-,TRBJ2-2,TRBV3-1,-,CASSYGSRGELFF,TGTGCCAGCAGCTACGGGAGTCGTGGGGAGCTGTTTTTT
-,TRBJ2-7,TRBV25-1,many,CASSRDATSSYEQYF,TGTGCCAGCAGTCGGGACGCGACCAGCTCCTACGAGCAGTACTTC
-,TRBJ1-1,TRBV19,-,CASSIEGVMNTEAFF,TGTGCCAGTAGTATTGAAGGAGTTATGAACACTGAAGCTTTCTTT
TRBD1,TRBJ1-5,TRBV19,few,CASSTQQGDQPQHF,TGTGCCAGTAGTACCCAACAGGGGGATCAGCCCCAGCATTTT
TRBD1,TRBJ2-7,TRBV15,-,CATSRGTGRDEQYF,TGTGCCACCAGCAGGGGGACAGGGAGGGACGAGCAGTACTTC
-,TRBJ1-6,TRBV3-1,many,CASSRGGGGGSSPLHF,TGTGCCAGCAGCCGAGGAGGGGGGGGCGGGAGTTCACCCCTCCACTTT
-,TRBJ1-5,TRBV6-7,many,CASLGPQHF,TGTGCCAGCCTGGGCCCCCAGCATTTT
TRBD1,TRBJ2-7,TRBV6-1,many,CASSGTGRVEQYF,TGTGCCAGCAGTGGGACAGGGCGGGTCGAGCAGTACTTC
-,TRBJ2-3,TRBV6-1,many,CASTGNSLTDTQYF,TGTGCCAGCACAGGCAACAGCCTCACAGATACGCAGTATTTT
-,TRBJ2-3,TRBV5-1,-,CASSSPGRADTQYF,TGCGCCAGCAGCTCCCCAGGGCGGGCAGATACGCAGTATTTT
TRBD1,TRBJ2-7,TRBV12-5,-,CASGIPQTGTVPYEQYF,TGTGCTAGTGGTATTCCCCAAACCGGGACAGTCCCCTACGAGCAGTACTTC
-,TRBJ2-5,TRBV20-1,many,CSAPGPLLQETQYF,TGCAGTGCTCCGGGTCCGCTCCTCCAAGAGACCCAGTACTTC